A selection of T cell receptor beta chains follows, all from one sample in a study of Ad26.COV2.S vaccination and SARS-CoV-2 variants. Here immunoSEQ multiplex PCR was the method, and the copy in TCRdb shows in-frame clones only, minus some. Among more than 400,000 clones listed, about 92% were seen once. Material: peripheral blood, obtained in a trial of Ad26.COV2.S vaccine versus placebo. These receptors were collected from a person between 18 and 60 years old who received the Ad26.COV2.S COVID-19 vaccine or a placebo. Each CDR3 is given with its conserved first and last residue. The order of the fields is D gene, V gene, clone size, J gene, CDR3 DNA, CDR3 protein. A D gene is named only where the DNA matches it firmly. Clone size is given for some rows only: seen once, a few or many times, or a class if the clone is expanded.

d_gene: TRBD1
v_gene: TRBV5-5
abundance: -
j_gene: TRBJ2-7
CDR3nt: TGTGCCAGCAGCTTGGTAGGCAGGGGGCGAACCTACGAGCAGTACTTC
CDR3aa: CASSLVGRGRTYEQYF

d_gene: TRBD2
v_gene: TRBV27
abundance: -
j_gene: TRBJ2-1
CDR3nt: TGTGCCAGCAGTTTAAATGGACTAGCCGAAAACAATGAGCAGTTCTTC
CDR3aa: CASSLNGLAENNEQFF

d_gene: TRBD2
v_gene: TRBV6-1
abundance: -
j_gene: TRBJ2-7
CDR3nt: TGTGCCAGCAGTGAAGGCGGGAGCTCCTACGAGCAGTACTTC
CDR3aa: CASSEGGSSYEQYF

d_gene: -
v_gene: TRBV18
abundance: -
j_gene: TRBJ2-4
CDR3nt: TGTGCCAGCTCAAGCGGGACAGACAAAAACATTCAGTACTTC
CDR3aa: CASSSGTDKNIQYF

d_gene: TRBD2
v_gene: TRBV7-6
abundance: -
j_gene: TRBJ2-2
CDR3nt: TGTGCCAGCAGCTTAATACTAGCGGGTAACACCGGGGAGCTGTTTTTT
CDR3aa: CASSLILAGNTGELFF

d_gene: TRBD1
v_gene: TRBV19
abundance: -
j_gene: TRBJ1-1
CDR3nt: TGTGCCAGTAGTTCGGGACAGCCAGACACTGAAGCTTTCTTT
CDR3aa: CASSSGQPDTEAFF

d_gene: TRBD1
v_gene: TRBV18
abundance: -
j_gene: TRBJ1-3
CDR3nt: TGTGCCAGCTCACGATCAGGGGGACGGTCTGGAAACACCATATATTTT
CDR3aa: CASSRSGGRSGNTIYF

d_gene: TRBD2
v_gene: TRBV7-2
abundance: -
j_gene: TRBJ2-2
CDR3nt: TGTGCCAGCAGCTTAACTGTCGGCGGGGGGGCCTACACCGGGGAGCTGTTTTTT
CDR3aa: CASSLTVGGGAYTGELFF

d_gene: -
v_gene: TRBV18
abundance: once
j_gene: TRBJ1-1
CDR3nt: TGTGCCAGCTCACGCCGACCGGGACAAACGAACACTGAAGCTTTCTTT
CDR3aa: CASSRRPGQTNTEAFF

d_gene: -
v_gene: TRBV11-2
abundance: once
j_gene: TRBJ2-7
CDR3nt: TGTGCCAGCAGCTTATCACAGGGAGGGGCCTACGAGCAGTACTTC
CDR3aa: CASSLSQGGAYEQYF

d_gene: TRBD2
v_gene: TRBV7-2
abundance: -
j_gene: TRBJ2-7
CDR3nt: TGTGCCAGCAGCTTCCTAGCGGGAAGGTTGGAGCAGTACTTC
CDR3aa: CASSFLAGRLEQYF

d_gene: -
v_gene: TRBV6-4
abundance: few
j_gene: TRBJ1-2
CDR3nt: TGTGCCAGCAGTCACTCCGGGACCAGCGACGGCTACACCTTC
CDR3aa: CASSHSGTSDGYTF

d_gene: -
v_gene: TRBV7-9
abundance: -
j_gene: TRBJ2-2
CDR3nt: TGTGCCAGAGGGCTGGGCACCGGGGAGCTGTTTTTT
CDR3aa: CARGLGTGELFF

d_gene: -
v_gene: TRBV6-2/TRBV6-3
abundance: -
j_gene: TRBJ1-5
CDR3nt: TGTGCCAGCAGTTACTCTTGGCAGGGTGGAAATCAGCCCCAGCATTTT
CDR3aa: CASSYSWQGGNQPQHF

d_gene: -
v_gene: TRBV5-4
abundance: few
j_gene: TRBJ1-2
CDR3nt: TGTGCCAGCAGCTCGGACAGTTATGGCTACACCTTC
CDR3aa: CASSSDSYGYTF

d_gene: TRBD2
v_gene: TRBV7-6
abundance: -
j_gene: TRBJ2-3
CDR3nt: TGTGCCTCCTTCCCCGCGGGAGGGAGTATAGATACGCAGTATTTT
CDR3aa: CASFPAGGSIDTQYF

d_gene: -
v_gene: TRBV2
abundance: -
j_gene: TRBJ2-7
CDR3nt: TGTGCCAGCAGTGAAGGGACAGTGAGCTCCTACGAGCAGTACTTC
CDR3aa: CASSEGTVSSYEQYF

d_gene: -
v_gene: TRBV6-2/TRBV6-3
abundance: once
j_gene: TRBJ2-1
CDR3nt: TGTGCCAGCAGTTACTTGAATGAGCAGTTCTTC
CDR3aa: CASSYLNEQFF

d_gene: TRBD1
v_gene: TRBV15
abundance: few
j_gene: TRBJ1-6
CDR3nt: TGTGCCACCAGCAGAGGGGACAGCCCAACACCCCTCCACTTT
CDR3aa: CATSRGDSPTPLHF

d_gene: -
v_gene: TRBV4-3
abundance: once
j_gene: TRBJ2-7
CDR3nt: TGCGCCAGCAGCCAAGAATTAGGACCCTACGAGCAGTACTTC
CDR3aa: CASSQELGPYEQYF

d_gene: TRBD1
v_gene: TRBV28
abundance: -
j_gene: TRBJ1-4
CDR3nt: TGTGCCAGCAGGCACCCCGACAGGGGGTACGAAAAACTGTTTTTT
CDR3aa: CASRHPDRGYEKLFF